Listed below are T cell receptor beta chains from one sample, sequenced in a study of T-cell memory formation after mild COVID-19. TCRdb recomputed calls from the 5' RACE reads with MiXCR, one row per CDR3 protein. This sample has roughly 140,000 distinct CDR3 sequences; 11% to 15% occur once, and the top ten carry less than 30%. The material sequenced was PBMCs or a T cell subset sorted from them (not recorded which). The origin of the receptors is an adult woman who had mild COVID-19 (a few samples of this study predate the infection). Cell type and time point are not known. The CDR3 runs from the conserved cysteine through the conserved F or W. The D gene is left open where the match is weak. A clone size is listed for some rows: how often the clone was seen (once, few, many), or a class if it is expanded.

size	D	length	J	V	DNA	CDR3
.	TRBD1	12	TRBJ2-1	TRBV12-3/TRBV12-4	TGTGCCAGCAGTTCGGGACAGCGAATTCTAGACTTC	CASSSGQRILDF
few	.	15	TRBJ1-5	TRBV20-1	TGCAGTGCCACACCGGGGGGGTTAGGGAATCAGCCCCAGCATTTT	CSATPGGLGNQPQHF
few	.	12	TRBJ2-1	TRBV4-1	TGCGCCAGCAGCCAAAAAGAGCGGGAGCAGTTCTTC	CASSQKEREQFF
.	.	14	TRBJ2-3	TRBV9	TGTGCCAGCAACCCCCAGCCCCAAACAGATACGCAGTATTTT	CASNPQPQTDTQYF
few	TRBD2	18	TRBJ2-1	TRBV7-9	TGTGCCAGCAGCTTAGAAGCTAGCGGGGGCCCTATTTACAATGAGCAGTTCTTC	CASSLEASGGPIYNEQFF
few	.	15	TRBJ2-3	TRBV20-1	TGCAGTGCTAGAGATAACGGGGAGAGCACAGATACGCAGTATTTT	CSARDNGESTDTQYF
.	.	15	TRBJ2-5	TRBV18	TGTGCCAGCTCACCGATGAAGGGGGGGCAAAAGACCCAGTACTTC	CASSPMKGGQKTQYF
few	TRBD1	15	TRBJ1-5	TRBV7-9	TGTGCCAGCAGCCAAGGGACAGGGGGCAATCAGCCCCAGCATTTT	CASSQGTGGNQPQHF
.	.	13	TRBJ1-1	TRBV14	TGTGCCAGCAGCCAAAATAGCTACGCTGAAGCTTTCTTT	CASSQNSYAEAFF
few	.	13	TRBJ2-1	TRBV24-1	TGTGCCACCAGTGATTTAGAGTACAATGAGCAGTTCTTC	CATSDLEYNEQFF
.	.	12	TRBJ2-7	TRBV30	TGTGCCTGGACCCTACCGTATGGGGAGCAGTACTTC	CAWTLPYGEQYF
.	.	15	TRBJ2-7	TRBV7-9	TGTGCCAGCAGCTTAGCCATTACTGTGCGAAACGAGCAGTACTTC	CASSLAITVRNEQYF
.	.	19	TRBJ1-4	TRBV2	TGTGCCAGCAGTGAGCGGGGAAAGGCGGTTTTGGGAACTAATGAAAAACTGTTTTTT	CASSERGKAVLGTNEKLFF
few	TRBD2	18	TRBJ2-3	TRBV15	TGTGCCACCAGCAGAGAGGGGACTAGCGGGAGTAGCACAGATACGCAGTATTTT	CATSREGTSGSSTDTQYF
.	TRBD2	16	TRBJ2-1	TRBV5-1	TGCGCCAGCAGCTTTGTAGCGGGAGGGCCGAGGAATGAGCAGTTCTTC	CASSFVAGGPRNEQFF
.	.	13	TRBJ1-1	TRBV24-1	TGTGCCACCATGAACGGACCGAACACTGAAGCTTTCTTT	CATMNGPNTEAFF
.	TRBD2	19	TRBJ2-2	TRBV3-1	TGTGCCAGCAGCCCATTAGGGACTAGCGGGAGGGCGAACACCGGGGAGCTGTTTTTT	CASSPLGTSGRANTGELFF
few	TRBD2	15	TRBJ2-3	TRBV7-2	TGTGCCAGCAGCTTAGGCGGGGGAGGGGCAGATACGCAGTATTTT	CASSLGGGGADTQYF
few	.	14	TRBJ1-6	TRBV7-6	TGTGCCAGCAGCTTAGGATCGGGGGGTTCACCCCTCCACTTT	CASSLGSGGSPLHF
.	TRBD1	15	TRBJ2-7	TRBV11-2	TGTGCCAGCAGCTTAGATCCGGGGACAGGCCACGAGCAGTACTTC	CASSLDPGTGHEQYF
.	.	14	TRBJ2-4	TRBV4-3	TGCGCCAGCAGCCAAGACCGGACGTGGGTCATTCAGTACTTC	CASSQDRTWVIQYF
few	TRBD1	17	TRBJ1-2	TRBV20-1	TGCAGTGCTAGACGTGGGACAGGGGGCGTTTGGTCCAATGGCTACACCTTC	CSARRGTGGVWSNGYTF
many	TRBD1	16	TRBJ1-2	TRBV7-9	TGTGCCAGCATACAACAAGACAGGGATCAACTCTATGGCTACACCTTC	CASIQQDRDQLYGYTF
few	TRBD2	19	TRBJ2-1	TRBV24-1	TGTGCCACCAGTGACCCGACTAGCGGGGGGCAGCCAGACTACAATGAGCAGTTCTTC	CATSDPTSGGQPDYNEQFF
.	.	14	TRBJ1-5	TRBV4-1	TGCGCCAGCAGCCGGTCAGACAGGAATCAGCCCCAGCATTTT	CASSRSDRNQPQHF
.	TRBD2	13	TRBJ2-7	TRBV7-9	TGTGCCAGCAGCTGGGGAGGGGATGACGAGCAGTACTTC	CASSWGGDDEQYF
many	TRBD2	16	TRBJ2-1	TRBV4-1	TGCGCCAGCAGCAGAGATGGACTAGCGGACTACAATGAGCAGTTCTTC	CASSRDGLADYNEQFF
many	.	14	TRBJ2-7	TRBV15	TGTGCCACCAGCCGAACCAGGACAGCCTACGAGCAGTACTTC	CATSRTRTAYEQYF
.	TRBD1	15	TRBJ1-6	TRBV10-3	TGTGCCATCAGAGACCTGGGACAGGGCAATTCACCCCTCCACTTT	CAIRDLGQGNSPLHF
.	.	16	TRBJ1-1	TRBV7-9	TGTGCCAGCAGCTTAGAGGCCAGTTTATCGGGCACTGAAGCTTTCTTT	CASSLEASLSGTEAFF
.	.	12	TRBJ1-2	TRBV30	TGTGCCTGGAGAACAACCGCGGGCGGCTACACCTTC	CAWRTTAGGYTF
.	.	16	TRBJ2-7	TRBV9	TGTGCCAGCAGCGAGCGGGCGGAGGATTTTCCCTACGAGCAGTACTTC	CASSERAEDFPYEQYF